A selection of T cell receptor beta chains follows, all from one sample in a study of untreated major depressive disorder. Profiling relied on immunoSEQ multiplex PCR, and the TCRdb table lists in-frame clones only, not all of them. The sample has roughly 25,000 clones; around 93% are singletons. The sequenced sample was CD4+ T cells from PBMCs. Receptors originate from a woman younger than 45 with major depressive disorder. Both conserved end residues are part of each CDR3. Each record gives: J gene, D gene, V gene, CDR3 length, clone size, CDR3 protein, CDR3 DNA. D genes are given only for firm matches. Clone size appears in some rows only: once, few, many, or a class for an expanded clone.

j_call: TRBJ2-7; d_call: TRBD2; v_call: TRBV27; cdr3_length: 15; clone_size: once; cdr3_aa: CASSLLAGAKYEQYF; cdr3_nt: TGTGCCAGCAGTCTCCTAGCGGGAGCTAAATACGAGCAGTACTTC
j_call: TRBJ2-2; d_call: -; v_call: TRBV7-2; cdr3_length: 14; clone_size: -; cdr3_aa: CASSLALATGELFF; cdr3_nt: TGTGCCAGCAGCTTAGCTCTAGCGACCGGGGAGCTGTTTTTT
j_call: TRBJ2-3; d_call: TRBD2; v_call: TRBV18; cdr3_length: 15; clone_size: -; cdr3_aa: CASSPRGLVTDTQYF; cdr3_nt: TGTGCCAGCTCACCACGGGGACTAGTTACAGATACGCAGTATTTT
j_call: TRBJ2-3; d_call: -; v_call: TRBV19; cdr3_length: 19; clone_size: -; cdr3_aa: CASSQSPEGHPYSTDTQYF; cdr3_nt: TGTGCCAGTAGCCAAAGCCCGGAGGGGCACCCTTATAGCACAGATACGCAGTATTTT
j_call: TRBJ1-5; d_call: -; v_call: TRBV19; cdr3_length: 14; clone_size: -; cdr3_aa: CASSITGGNQPQHF; cdr3_nt: TGTGCCAGTAGTATAACGGGGGGCAATCAGCCCCAGCATTTT
j_call: TRBJ2-5; d_call: -; v_call: TRBV5-1; cdr3_length: 11; clone_size: -; cdr3_aa: CASSDKETQYF; cdr3_nt: TGCGCCAGCAGCGATAAAGAGACCCAGTACTTC
j_call: TRBJ2-1; d_call: -; v_call: TRBV28; cdr3_length: 11; clone_size: -; cdr3_aa: CASSVSGAQFF; cdr3_nt: TGTGCCAGCAGTGTTTCGGGGGCGCAGTTCTTC
j_call: TRBJ2-1; d_call: -; v_call: TRBV5-6; cdr3_length: 13; clone_size: -; cdr3_aa: CASSLSSSHEQFF; cdr3_nt: TGTGCCAGCAGCTTATCAAGTTCCCATGAGCAGTTCTTC
j_call: TRBJ2-3; d_call: -; v_call: TRBV4-2; cdr3_length: 15; clone_size: once; cdr3_aa: CASSHTPEGADTQYF; cdr3_nt: TGTGCCAGCAGCCACACTCCGGAGGGCGCAGATACGCAGTATTTT
j_call: TRBJ1-2; d_call: TRBD1; v_call: TRBV4-2; cdr3_length: 15; clone_size: -; cdr3_aa: CASSQEPGQGGGYTF; cdr3_nt: TGTGCCAGCAGCCAAGAGCCGGGACAGGGCGGCGGCTACACCTTC
j_call: TRBJ2-1; d_call: -; v_call: TRBV10-3; cdr3_length: 13; clone_size: -; cdr3_aa: CAITSWGYNEQFF; cdr3_nt: TGTGCCATCACCTCTTGGGGGTACAATGAGCAGTTCTTC
j_call: TRBJ2-5; d_call: -; v_call: TRBV5-6; cdr3_length: 15; clone_size: -; cdr3_aa: CASSTPQRSQETQYF; cdr3_nt: TGTGCCAGCAGCACCCCCCAACGCTCCCAAGAGACCCAGTACTTC
j_call: TRBJ2-2; d_call: -; v_call: TRBV4-1; cdr3_length: 15; clone_size: -; cdr3_aa: CASSPPVRGAGELFF; cdr3_nt: TGCGCCAGCAGCCCACCTGTCCGAGGGGCCGGGGAGCTGTTTTTT
j_call: TRBJ2-4; d_call: TRBD1; v_call: TRBV5-5; cdr3_length: 16; clone_size: -; cdr3_aa: CASSLAPDRGVLSLEF; cdr3_nt: TGTGCCAGCAGCTTGGCCCCGGACAGGGGTGTTTTGTCGCTCGAATTC
j_call: TRBJ2-4; d_call: -; v_call: TRBV2; cdr3_length: 14; clone_size: once; cdr3_aa: CASSSGLQKNIQYF; cdr3_nt: TGTGCCAGCTCCTCTGGACTACAGAAAAACATTCAGTACTTC
j_call: TRBJ1-2; d_call: TRBD1; v_call: TRBV15; cdr3_length: 17; clone_size: -; cdr3_aa: CATSRDRTRTGGHGYTF; cdr3_nt: TGTGCCACCAGCAGAGATCGAACCCGGACAGGGGGGCATGGCTACACCTTC
j_call: TRBJ1-2; d_call: -; v_call: TRBV14; cdr3_length: 12; clone_size: -; cdr3_aa: CASSHAGTGYTF; cdr3_nt: TGTGCCAGCAGCCACGCGGGGACAGGCTACACCTTC
j_call: TRBJ2-3; d_call: TRBD2; v_call: TRBV2; cdr3_length: 14; clone_size: -; cdr3_aa: CASSDWGLAKAQYF; cdr3_nt: TGTGCCAGCAGCGACTGGGGACTAGCAAAAGCGCAGTATTTT
j_call: TRBJ1-6; d_call: TRBD1; v_call: TRBV4-3; cdr3_length: 15; clone_size: -; cdr3_aa: CASSQDRGSNSPLHF; cdr3_nt: TGCGCCAGCAGCCAAGACAGGGGGTCGAATTCACCCCTCCACTTT
j_call: TRBJ2-1; d_call: TRBD2; v_call: TRBV27; cdr3_length: 17; clone_size: -; cdr3_aa: CASSPIAGGRLVNEQFF; cdr3_nt: TGTGCCAGCAGTCCCATAGCGGGGGGGCGACTCGTAAATGAGCAGTTCTTC
j_call: TRBJ1-1; d_call: -; v_call: TRBV6-6; cdr3_length: 16; clone_size: -; cdr3_aa: CASSYVRGAMNTEAFF; cdr3_nt: TGTGCCAGCAGTTACGTCCGGGGAGCTATGAACACTGAAGCTTTCTTT
j_call: TRBJ1-2; d_call: -; v_call: TRBV5-1; cdr3_length: 16; clone_size: -; cdr3_aa: CASSLELQTRNYGYTF; cdr3_nt: TGCGCCAGCAGCTTGGAATTACAGACCAGAAACTATGGCTACACCTTC
j_call: TRBJ2-5; d_call: TRBD2; v_call: TRBV2; cdr3_length: 15; clone_size: -; cdr3_aa: CASTIGGAFLETQYF; cdr3_nt: TGTGCCAGCACTATCGGGGGGGCCTTCCTAGAGACCCAGTACTTC
j_call: TRBJ1-2; d_call: -; v_call: TRBV7-9; cdr3_length: 13; clone_size: -; cdr3_aa: CASIHRELNGYTF; cdr3_nt: TGTGCCAGCATACACAGGGAGCTAAATGGCTACACCTTC
j_call: TRBJ1-3; d_call: TRBD1; v_call: TRBV4-3; cdr3_length: 16; clone_size: -; cdr3_aa: CASSQDHGQGFGTIYF; cdr3_nt: TGCGCCAGCAGCCAAGATCATGGACAGGGCTTTGGCACCATATATTTT
j_call: TRBJ1-2; d_call: -; v_call: TRBV28; cdr3_length: 14; clone_size: -; cdr3_aa: CASSKGGQIYGYTF; cdr3_nt: TGTGCCAGCAGCAAAGGCGGACAGATCTATGGCTACACCTTC
j_call: TRBJ2-1; d_call: TRBD2; v_call: TRBV6-1; cdr3_length: 11; clone_size: -; cdr3_aa: CASSELAGEFF; cdr3_nt: TGTGCCAGCAGTGAACTAGCGGGAGAATTCTTC